The entry that follows covers one T cell receptor beta chain sequence. Its specificity is unknown. TCRdb's table, derived via immunoSEQ multiplex PCR, lists solely in-frame clones and lacks some. The sample has some 130,000 clones, approximately 93% seen once. The germline V gene encodes CDR1 LNHDA and CDR2 SQIVND (reference sequence). V dropped 5 bases and J dropped 3 bases, with 26 bases sitting between them. This CDR3 is 19 amino acids long. The sample originates from a study of T cell responses to AZD1222 COVID-19 vaccine. Study results and caveats: Spike-specific TCR breadth and depth both grew after two AZD1222 doses.

The V and J genes are TRBV19 and TRBJ2-1, with D unresolved. The sequencing used peripheral blood, collected on day 0 of AZD1222 vaccination. This TCR derives from an adult in good health. The CDR3 loop is CASSPAKNQWIPYYNEQFF. The CDR3 DNA reads TGTGCCAGTAGTCCAGCCAAGAACCAGTGGATCCCCTACTACAATGAGCAGTTCTTC. The full variable domain, with the rest looked up from reference TRBV19 and TRBJ2-1, is DGGITQSPKYLFRKEGQNVTLSCEQNLNHDAMYWYRQDPGQGLRLIYYSQIVNDFQKGDIAEGYSVSREKKESFPLTVTSAQKNPTAFYLCASSPAKNQWIPYYNEQFFGPGTRLTVL.